Included here is one T cell receptor beta chain sequence, with context. Its antigen is unidentified. This specimen comes from a study of OX40 agonist ivuxolimab in advanced cancers. As for the study in general: The dose of intravenous ivuxolimab that patients received every 2 weeks ranged from 0.01 to 10 mg/kg. Study findings and constraints: Among the lowest peripheral clonal expansion occurred in 0.1-3.0 mg/kg partial responders.

The protocol was immunoSEQ multiplex PCR, while the TCRdb copy is restricted to in-frame clones and leaves out a portion. The data contain some 70,000 clones, about 80% of them seen just once; the ten biggest clones take up 1.2%. The V gene lost 1 base and the J gene lost 0 bases, with 21 bases spanning the gap. The germline V gene has CDR1 SGHVS and CDR2 FQNEAQ. The CDR3 runs to 19 residues. The V and J genes are TRBV7-8 and TRBJ2-5; the D call may be TRBD1 or TRBD2 (7 bases each). The receptor's source is an adult with an advanced solid tumor such as melanoma, head and neck, liver or kidney cancer. The sequencing used CD4+ or CD8+ T cells sorted from blood, collected in a trial of the OX40 agonist ivuxolimab. The CDR3 DNA reads TGTGCCAGCAGCTTAGAATTGGGGCGCCAGGGGGGGAACCAAGAGACCCAGTACTTC. Translating it yields CASSLELGRQGGNQETQYF.